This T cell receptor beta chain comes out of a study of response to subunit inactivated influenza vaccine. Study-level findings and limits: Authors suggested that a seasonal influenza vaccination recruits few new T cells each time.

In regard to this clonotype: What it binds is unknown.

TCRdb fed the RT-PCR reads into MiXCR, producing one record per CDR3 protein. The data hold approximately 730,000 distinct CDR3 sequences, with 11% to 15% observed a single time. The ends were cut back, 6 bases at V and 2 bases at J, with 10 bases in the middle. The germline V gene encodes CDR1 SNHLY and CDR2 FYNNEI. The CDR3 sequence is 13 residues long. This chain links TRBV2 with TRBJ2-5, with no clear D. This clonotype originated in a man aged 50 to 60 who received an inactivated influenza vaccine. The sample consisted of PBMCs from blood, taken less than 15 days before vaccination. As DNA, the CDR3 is TGTGCCAGCAGGGTACGCGGACAAGAGACCCAGTACTTC. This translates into CASRVRGQETQYF.